This record covers a single TCR beta chain. The antigen is unknown. Making use of molecular barcodes, quantitative 5'-RACE generated TCR beta libraries. MiXCR, run by TCRdb on the 5' RACE reads, gives a single entry per CDR3 protein. The sample contains 200,000 to 250,000 distinct CDR3 sequences, 10% of which appear only once. The data were obtained in a study of CD8 T cells in ankylosing spondylitis. The CDR3 extends over 15 amino acids. V was trimmed by 0 bases and J by 0 bases, leaving 9 bases between them. Germline CDR1 DFQATT, CDR2 SNEGSKA (reference sequence). Notes on the study in general: Matched ankylosing spondylitis synovial fluid reportedly contained a significantly enriched population of disease-linked clones. Roughly eight highly homologous variants formed a TCR beta motif that appeared characteristic of ankylosing spondylitis blood. Several of the motif variants were reported before in synovial fluid and blood from reactive arthritis.

The chain carries TRBV20-1 and TRBJ2-1; D call uncertain. This clonotype was obtained from a male donor with ankylosing spondylitis or in good health (not recorded which). The source material was blood, either unsorted or a sorted T cell fraction (not recorded which). The CDR3 nucleotides read TGCAGTGCTAGAGATCCCAGGAGCTCCTACAATGAGCAGTTCTTC. Protein product: CSARDPRSSYNEQFF.